This T cell receptor beta chain was profiled in a study of PD-1 blockade in classical Hodgkin lymphoma. All patients relapsed after autologous stem cell transplantation, and brentuximab vedotin exposure varied. Best responses were complete response, partial response or progressive disease. V lost 8 bases and J 4 bases, leaving 15 bases between the germline ends. Germline CDR1 and CDR2: MDHEN and SYDVKM. The CDR3 runs 14 residues. The table came from immunoSEQ multiplex PCR; TCRdb's copy has only in-frame clones and leaves some out. This sample has 20,000 to 25,000 clones, with 80% found just once. Study conclusions and caveats: Only CD4+ TCR diversity, not CD8+, had risen significantly by C4D1. Some patients started nivolumab under 1 year after ASCT, and they were excluded. Newly diagnosed patients reportedly trailed healthy donors in baseline TCR diversity.

This clone has more than one count but fewer than ten. No antigen is known for it. This chain connects TRBV28 to TRBJ2-1, with D possibly matching TRBD1 (7 bases). The sequencing used peripheral blood mononuclear cells (PBMCs), collected before the second cycle of nivolumab. The source of this sequence is a human donor with classical Hodgkin lymphoma. The CDR3 protein is CASLTGDSYNEQFF. CDR3 nucleotides: TGTGCCAGCCTAACAGGGGACTCGTACAATGAGCAGTTCTTC.